Below, 26 T cell receptor beta chains from the same sample are listed, as sequenced in a study of regulatory T cells in long-lasting Graves disease. CDR3-region Arm-PCR and iRepertoire HTBI primers produced the TCR beta libraries. Each CDR3 protein gets one entry after TCRdb re-called the multiplex PCR reads with MiXCR. In the table there are approximately 440,000 distinct CDR3 sequences, roughly 17% of which are singletons. Time point given: newly diagnosed GD, antithyroid drugs for less than 3 months. The TCR library was made from RNA extracted from PBMCs. These data also formed part of another study, on T cells in Graves' hyperthyroidism and ophthalmopathy.

Material: peripheral blood mononuclear cells (PBMCs), obtained at new diagnosis, from a patient treated with antithyroid drugs. The receptor set was obtained from a man between 35 and 55 years old with Graves disease.

This clonotype was seen ten or more times. The chain couples TRBV28 to TRBJ2-7; D possibly corresponds to TRBD1 (6 bases). V was shortened by 4 bases and J by 4 bases, with 14 bases between the two germline ends. Germline CDR1 and CDR2: MDHEN and SYDVKM. This CDR3 contains 14 residues. CDR3 DNA sequence: TGTGCCAGCAGTTGGACAGACTCCAAATACGAGCAGTACTTC. Its translation is CASSWTDSKYEQYF. Full variable domain (outside the CDR3, taken from reference TRBV28 and TRBJ2-7): DVKVTQSSRYLVKRTGEKVFLECVQDMDHENMFWYRQDPGLGLRLIYFSYDVKMKEKGDIPEGYSVSREKKERFSLILESASTNQTSMYLCASSWTDSKYEQYFGPGTRLTVT.

Many counts were recorded for this clonotype. V is TRBV6-5 and J is TRBJ1-2, with a weak D call TRBD1 (5 bases). Deletions cut 4 bases from V and 5 bases from J, with 11 bases between. This CDR3 region has 13 residues. CDR1 and CDR2 (germline): MNHEY, SVGAGI. CDR3 sequence (DNA): TGTGCCAGCAGTTCGACAGTCCAATATGGCTACACCTTC. Translation gives CASSSTVQYGYTF.

On this clonotype itself: The likely explanation is a read error, given a far larger clone one base away. Likely a read error: the CDR3 ends without its conserved phenylalanine or tryptophan. The rearrangement links TRBV3-1 to TRBJ2-3; D is ambiguous. The J call may be incorrect, as the DNA end agrees better with TRBJ1-1. Germline CDR1 and CDR2: LGHDT and YNNKEL (reference sequence). The length of the CDR3 is 16 residues. Written as DNA, the CDR3 is TGTGCCAGCAGCCAAGACTACGGGAGGATCGACACTGAAGCTTTCCTT. Translating gives CASSQDYGRIDTEAFL.

This clonotype was picked up many times. The rearrangement joins TRBV28 to TRBJ2-7, with a weak D call TRBD1 (6 bases). Germline V gene sequence: CDR1 MDHEN, CDR2 SYDVKM. V gave up 2 bases and J gave up 2 bases, with 10 bases separating them. The CDR3 runs to 14 residues. For the CDR3, the DNA is TGTGCCAGCAGTTTAGGCAGGGGTGCCTACGAGCAGTACTTC. It codes for CASSLGRGAYEQYF.

V usage is TRBV5-1 and J usage is TRBJ1-2; 8 nucleotides align to TRBD1. CDR1 is SGHRS, CDR2 YFSETQ, per germline. The length of the CDR3 is 14 residues. Trimming cost V 1 base and J 2 bases; bases outside gene matches: 1. CDR3 sequence (DNA): TGCGCCAGCAGCTTGCAGGGGGCAAACTATGGCTACACCTTC. Protein sequence: CASSLQGANYGYTF.

The chain has TRBV29-1 and TRBJ2-3; D may correspond to TRBD1 or TRBD2 (6 bases each). The CDR3 totals 14 residues. CDR1 and CDR2 (germline): SQVTM, ANQGSEA. V was pared by 3 bases and J by 0 bases, with 10 bases between. The CDR3 coding sequence is TGCAGCGTTGATCAGGGGACTAGCACAGATACGCAGTATTTT. This translates into CSVDQGTSTDTQYF.

This clonotype was counted ten times or more. The chain links TRBV28 to TRBJ2-2; D is undetermined. This CDR3 is 15 amino acids long. Trimming cost V 3 bases and J 1 base, with 9 bases left between them. Germline loops: CDR1 MDHEN, CDR2 SYDVKM. The CDR3 here is CASSLGSLNTGELFF. The DNA of the CDR3 is TGTGCCAGCAGTTTGGGCAGCCTGAACACCGGGGAGCTGTTTTTT.

The sample holds a few counts of this clonotype. The rearrangement uses TRBV20-1 and TRBJ1-1; TRBD1 is a possible D gene (6 bases). The germline V and J ends were trimmed by 3 bases and 3 bases, with 14 bases remaining between them. The germline CDR1 and CDR2 sequences are DFQATT and SNEGSKA (reference sequence). This CDR3 has 14 amino acids. CDR3 DNA sequence: TGCAGTGCTAGCCAGGGGACGCGAGACACTGAAGCTTTCTTT. Translated, it gives CSASQGTRDTEAFF.

This clonotype was seen a few times. This sequence joins TRBV20-1 and TRBJ2-3; D is perhaps TRBD1 or TRBD2 (5 bases each). The length of the CDR3 is 16 residues. CDR1 is DFQATT and CDR2 is SNEGSKA in the germline V gene (reference sequence). Between the trimmed V and J ends, which lost 3 bases and 0 bases, there was a span of 16 bases. The CDR3 region has the DNA TGCAGTGCTAGTGGGGGAAGCCGGGACAGCACAGATACGCAGTATTTT. It specifies CSASGGSRDSTDTQYF.

The sample holds many counts of this clonotype. V and J are TRBV7-9 and TRBJ2-3; the D is unclear. In germline, CDR1 is SEHNR, CDR2 FQNEAQ (reference sequence). The ends were cut back, 6 bases at V and 0 bases at J, with 13 bases in the middle. The CDR3 totals 15 residues. The CDR3 DNA follows: TGTGCCAGCAGTCTGAGGACCCTCAGCACAGATACGCAGTATTTT. It encodes CASSLRTLSTDTQYF.

V gene TRBV12-3 or TRBV12-4 combines with J gene TRBJ2-4; a possible D gene is TRBD1 (5 bases). The CDR3 runs to 14 residues. V lost 6 bases and J 8 bases, leaving 17 bases between the germline ends. The CDR3 DNA reads as TGTGCCAGCAGACCCCCAGGGCCCTGGGACATTCAGTACTTC. Translation: CASRPPGPWDIQYF.

There are many counts of this clonotype. The J gene is TRBJ2-3, the V gene TRBV20-1, with TRBD2 as a possible D gene (6 bases). The CDR3 is 12 residues long. Germline-derived CDR1 and CDR2 are DFQATT and SNEGSKA (reference sequence). V gave up 6 bases and J gave up 4 bases, with 11 bases separating them. The CDR3 nucleotides are TGCAGTGCATCGGGGGAATCAGATACGCAGTATTTT. Encoded protein: CSASGESDTQYF.

Ten or more counts support this clonotype. The chain combines TRBV10-3 with TRBJ2-1, with D perhaps TRBD1 (7 bases). Germline V gene sequence: CDR1 ENHRY, CDR2 SYGVKD. V lost 5 bases and J lost 9, with 17 bases in between. The CDR3 covers 14 residues. CDR3 in amino acids: CAISRQGGYGEQFF. CDR3 coding DNA: TGTGCCATCAGTAGACAGGGAGGTTATGGTGAGCAGTTCTTC.

This clonotype has a count of ten or more. This chain connects TRBV12-3 or TRBV12-4 to TRBJ1-1, with unresolved D. V was cut by 2 bases and J by 0 bases, with 4 bases left in between. The CDR3 extends over 13 amino acids. The CDR3 DNA follows: TGTGCCAGCAGTTTACTGTTGAACACTGAAGCTTTCTTT. Its translation is CASSLLLNTEAFF.

The chain links TRBV5-5 to TRBJ2-3, with TRBD1 matching 9 bases. This CDR3 is built from 15 residues. CDR1 SGHKS and CDR2 YYEKEE come from the germline V gene (reference sequence). The V gene end was trimmed by 0 bases and the J gene end by 5 bases; junction bases not matched to a gene: 4. CDR3 nucleotide sequence: TGTGCCAGCAGCTTGGTGACAGGGGGGGTAGATACGCAGTATTTT. It translates to CASSLVTGGVDTQYF.

The gene calls are TRBV12-3 or TRBV12-4 and TRBJ2-2; the match to TRBD1 covers 10 bases. The CDR3 sequence is 16 residues long. After removal of 5 bases from V and 4 bases from J, the junction contained 7 bases not matched to a gene. Written as DNA, the CDR3 is TGTGCCAGCAGTGTGGACAGGGGGGCCTGCACCGGGGAGCTGTTTTTT. This encodes CASSVDRGACTGELFF.

In its sample, this clonotype was seen many times. The V and J genes are TRBV6-1 and TRBJ1-1, with 7 nucleotides matching TRBD1. The V gene's germline CDR1 is MNHNS and CDR2 SASEGT. V was pared by 2 bases and J by 0 bases, with 6 bases of the junction left unmatched. The CDR3 consists of 16 residues. The CDR3 nucleotides read TGTGCCAGCAGTGAAAGTAGGGGACAGATGAACACTGAAGCTTTCTTT. Protein product: CASSESRGQMNTEAFF.

This clonotype was detected only a few times. V gene TRBV9 combines with J gene TRBJ2-3; D might be TRBD2 (6 bases). V was clipped by 0 bases and J by 3 bases, with 11 bases between them. From germline, CDR1 is SGDLS and CDR2 YYNGEE. The CDR3 length is 15 residues. CDR3 DNA: TGTGCCAGCAGCGTAGGGTGGGGGAGGACAGATACGCAGTATTTT. Amino acids: CASSVGWGRTDTQYF.

This clonotype was seen many times. The V gene is TRBV9, the J gene TRBJ1-2; D possibly corresponds to TRBD1 (6 bases). This CDR3 is built from 15 residues. Germline V gene data show CDR1 as SGDLS and CDR2 as YYNGEE. V gave up 0 bases and J gave up 4 bases, with 13 bases separating them. The CDR3 spells CASSVGVEGGYGYTF. The CDR3 region has the DNA TGTGCCAGCAGCGTAGGAGTTGAAGGGGGCTATGGCTACACCTTC.

In this sample, this clonotype turned up many times. The chain links TRBV6-1 to TRBJ2-1, with D hard to call. The germline V and J ends were trimmed by 2 bases and 15 bases, with 14 bases remaining between them. The CDR3 is made up of 12 amino acids. CDR1 MNHNS and CDR2 SASEGT come from the germline V gene. The CDR3 DNA follows: TGTGCCAGCAGTGAAAAGAGAACTAAGCGGTTCTTC. This encodes CASSEKRTKRFF.

This clonotype came up many times. This chain joins TRBV3-1 and TRBJ1-2; no reliable D call. Per the germline V gene, CDR1 is LGHDT and CDR2 is YNNKEL (reference sequence). Trimming took off 0 bases at V and 8 bases at J, with 25 bases between the two ends. The CDR3 is made up of 18 amino acids. The CDR3 DNA reads TGTGCCAGCAGCCAAGAATCGGGAAGGCGAGTCACCCCCGGGGGCTACACCTTC. It codes for CASSQESGRRVTPGGYTF.

The chain is built from TRBV7-2 and TRBJ1-4, with TRBD1 as a possible D gene (5 bases). V lost 6 bases to trimming and J lost 0 bases, with 11 bases between them. In germline, CDR1 is SGHTA, CDR2 FQGNSA. CDR3 length: 15 amino acids. CDR3 residues: CASSLQVATNEKLFF. The CDR3 DNA follows: TGTGCCAGCAGTTTACAGGTTGCAACTAATGAAAAACTGTTTTTT.

Ten or more counts support this clonotype. V is TRBV6-2 or TRBV6-3 and J is TRBJ2-1; TRBD1 might be the D (5 bases). Trimming shortened V by 4 bases and J by 0 bases, and 10 bases separated the two germline ends. The CDR3 covers 15 residues. Germline V CDR1 and CDR2: MNHEY, SVGEGT. The CDR3 protein is CASSFTGSSYNEQFF. The CDR3, as DNA: TGTGCCAGCAGTTTCACAGGTTCCTCCTACAATGAGCAGTTCTTC.

V usage is TRBV20-1 and J usage is TRBJ2-1; D might be TRBD1 or TRBD2, each matching 6 bases. Looked up from germline, CDR1 is DFQATT and CDR2 is SNEGSKA (reference sequence). V was shortened by 1 base and J by 0 bases, with 10 bases between the two germline ends. This CDR3 comprises 15 residues. The CDR3: CSARARGGSYNEQFF. The CDR3 coding sequence is TGCAGTGCTAGAGCCAGGGGAGGCTCCTACAATGAGCAGTTCTTC.

This clonotype was observed at least ten times. The chain has TRBV5-1 and TRBJ2-3, with TRBD1 matching over 10 bases. In germline, CDR1 is SGHRS, CDR2 YFSETQ. J gave up 5 bases and V 0 bases, and 6 bases lay outside the gene matches. The CDR3 contains 16 residues. CDR3 sequence: CASSLGAGQGQDTQYF. Written as DNA, the CDR3 is TGCGCCAGCAGCTTGGGAGCGGGACAGGGGCAAGATACGCAGTATTTT. Full variable domain (rest looked up from reference TRBV5-1 and TRBJ2-3): KAGVTQTPRYLIKTRGQQVTLSCSPISGHRSVSWYQQTPGQGLQFLFEYFSETQRNKGNFPGRFSGRQFSNSRSEMNVSTLELGDSALYLCASSLGAGQGQDTQYFGPGTRLTVL.

This clonotype was seen many times. The chain uses TRBV3-1 and TRBJ2-1, with 9 positions matching TRBD2. The J segment lost 8 bases and the V segment lost 2 bases, leaving 7 bases of the junction unmatched. The CDR3 spans 15 residues. Germline CDR1 is LGHDT and CDR2 is YNNKEL (reference sequence). CDR3 sequence reads: CASSQLRREGDEQFF. For the CDR3, the DNA is TGTGCCAGCAGCCAACTCCGGCGGGAGGGTGATGAGCAGTTCTTC.